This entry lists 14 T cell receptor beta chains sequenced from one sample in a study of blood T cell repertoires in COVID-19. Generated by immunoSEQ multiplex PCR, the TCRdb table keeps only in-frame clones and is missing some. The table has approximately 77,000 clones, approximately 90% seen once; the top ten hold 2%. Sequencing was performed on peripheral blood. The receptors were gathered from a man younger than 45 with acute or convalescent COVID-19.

CDR3 coding DNA: TGCAGCGTCGGGGACAGAAACTATGGCTACACCTTC. Its translation is CSVGDRNYGYTF. The chain links TRBV29-1 to TRBJ1-2; 7 bases line up with TRBD1. CDR1 and CDR2 from the germline V gene are SQVTM and ANQGSEA. CDR3 length: 12 amino acids. The ends lost 6 bases at V and 2 bases at J; junction bases unmatched: 3.

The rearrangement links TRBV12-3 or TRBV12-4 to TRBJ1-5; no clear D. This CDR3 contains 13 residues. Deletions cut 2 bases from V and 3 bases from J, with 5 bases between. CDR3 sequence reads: CASSLSSNQPQHF. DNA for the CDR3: TGTGCCAGCAGTTTAAGCTCCAATCAGCCCCAGCATTTT.

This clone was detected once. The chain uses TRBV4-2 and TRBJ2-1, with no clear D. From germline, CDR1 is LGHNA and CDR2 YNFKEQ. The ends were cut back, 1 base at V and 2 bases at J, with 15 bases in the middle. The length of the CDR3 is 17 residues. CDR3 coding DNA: TGTGCCAGCAGCCAAGCCGTCAGACACATGACCTACAATGAGCAGTTCTTC. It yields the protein CASSQAVRHMTYNEQFF.

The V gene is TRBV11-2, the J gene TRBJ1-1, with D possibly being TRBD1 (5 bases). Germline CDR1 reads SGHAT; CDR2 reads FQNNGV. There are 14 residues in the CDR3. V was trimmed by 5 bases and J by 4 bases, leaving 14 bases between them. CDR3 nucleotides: TGTGCCAGCAGCCCAGGGCTGCGGGGCACTGAAGCTTTCTTT. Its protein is CASSPGLRGTEAFF.

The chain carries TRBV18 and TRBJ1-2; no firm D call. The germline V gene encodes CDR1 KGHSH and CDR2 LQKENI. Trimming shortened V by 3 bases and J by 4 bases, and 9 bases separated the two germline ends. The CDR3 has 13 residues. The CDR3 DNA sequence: TGTGCCAGCTCACCCGGACTCAGCTATGGCTACACCTTC. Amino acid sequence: CASSPGLSYGYTF.

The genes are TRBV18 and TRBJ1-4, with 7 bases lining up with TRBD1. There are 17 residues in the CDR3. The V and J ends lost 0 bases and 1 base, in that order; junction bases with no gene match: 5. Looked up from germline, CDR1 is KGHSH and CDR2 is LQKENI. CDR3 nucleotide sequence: TGTGCCAGCTCACCACCGAACAGGGGAGTAACTAATGAAAAACTGTTTTTT. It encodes CASSPPNRGVTNEKLFF.

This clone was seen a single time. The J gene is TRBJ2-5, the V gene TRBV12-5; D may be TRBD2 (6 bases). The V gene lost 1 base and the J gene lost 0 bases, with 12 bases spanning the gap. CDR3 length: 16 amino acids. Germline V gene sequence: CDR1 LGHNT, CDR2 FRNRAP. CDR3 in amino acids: CASGLGGWDYQETQYF. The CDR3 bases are TGTGCTAGTGGTTTGGGAGGGTGGGACTACCAAGAGACCCAGTACTTC. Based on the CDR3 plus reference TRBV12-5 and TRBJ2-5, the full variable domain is DARVTQTPRHKVTEMGQEVTMRCQPILGHNTVFWYRQTMMQGLELLAYFRNRAPLDDSGMPKDRFSAEMPDATLATLKIQPSEPRDSAVYFCASGLGGWDYQETQYFGPGTRLLVL.

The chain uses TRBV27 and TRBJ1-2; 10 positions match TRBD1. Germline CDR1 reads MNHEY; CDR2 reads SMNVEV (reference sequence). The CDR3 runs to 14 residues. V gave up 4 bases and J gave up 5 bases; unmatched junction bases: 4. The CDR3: CASSSRQGAYGYTF. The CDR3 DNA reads TGTGCCAGCAGTTCCAGACAGGGGGCTTATGGCTACACCTTC.

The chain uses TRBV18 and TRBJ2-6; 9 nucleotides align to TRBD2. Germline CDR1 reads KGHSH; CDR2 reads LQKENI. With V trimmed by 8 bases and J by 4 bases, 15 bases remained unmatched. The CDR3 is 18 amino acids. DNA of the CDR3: TGTGCCAGCGCCCAATTTATAGCGGGGGACTACGGGGCCAACGTCCTGACTTTC. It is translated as CASAQFIAGDYGANVLTF.

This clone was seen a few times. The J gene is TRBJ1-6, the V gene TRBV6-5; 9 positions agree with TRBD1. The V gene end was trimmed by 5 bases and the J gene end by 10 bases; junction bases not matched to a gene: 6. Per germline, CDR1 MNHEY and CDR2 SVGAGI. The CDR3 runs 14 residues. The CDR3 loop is CASSPGTGQSPLHF. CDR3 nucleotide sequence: TGTGCCAGCAGTCCCGGGACAGGGCAATCACCCCTCCACTTT.

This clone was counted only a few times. CDR3 sequence reads: CASSFRGRGMNTEAFF. Here the CDR3 DNA reads TGTGCCAGCAGTTTCCGGGGTAGGGGGATGAACACTGAAGCTTTCTTT. The chain links TRBV27 to TRBJ1-1, with D tentatively TRBD1 (6 bases). The CDR3 spans 16 residues. Germline CDR1 MNHEY, CDR2 SMNVEV (reference sequence). V lost 3 bases to trimming and J lost 0 bases, with 14 bases between them.

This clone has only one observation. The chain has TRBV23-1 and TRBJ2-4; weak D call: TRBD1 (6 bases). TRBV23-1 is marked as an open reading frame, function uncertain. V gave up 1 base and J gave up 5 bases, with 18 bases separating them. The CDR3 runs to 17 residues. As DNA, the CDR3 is TGCGCCAGCAGTCAATTCACCCCCACAGGGTCAGAAAACATTCAGTACTTC. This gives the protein CASSQFTPTGSENIQYF.

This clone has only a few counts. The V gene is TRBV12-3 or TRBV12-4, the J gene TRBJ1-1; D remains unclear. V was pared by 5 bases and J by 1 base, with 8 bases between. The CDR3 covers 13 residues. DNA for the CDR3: TGTGCCAGCAGTAATACACCGAACACTGAAGCTTTCTTT. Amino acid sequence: CASSNTPNTEAFF.

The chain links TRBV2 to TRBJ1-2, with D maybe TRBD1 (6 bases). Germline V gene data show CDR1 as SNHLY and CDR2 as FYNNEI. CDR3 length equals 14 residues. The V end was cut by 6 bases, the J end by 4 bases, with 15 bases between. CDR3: CASRVQGGAYGYTF. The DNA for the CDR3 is TGTGCCAGCAGGGTACAGGGAGGGGCCTATGGCTACACCTTC.